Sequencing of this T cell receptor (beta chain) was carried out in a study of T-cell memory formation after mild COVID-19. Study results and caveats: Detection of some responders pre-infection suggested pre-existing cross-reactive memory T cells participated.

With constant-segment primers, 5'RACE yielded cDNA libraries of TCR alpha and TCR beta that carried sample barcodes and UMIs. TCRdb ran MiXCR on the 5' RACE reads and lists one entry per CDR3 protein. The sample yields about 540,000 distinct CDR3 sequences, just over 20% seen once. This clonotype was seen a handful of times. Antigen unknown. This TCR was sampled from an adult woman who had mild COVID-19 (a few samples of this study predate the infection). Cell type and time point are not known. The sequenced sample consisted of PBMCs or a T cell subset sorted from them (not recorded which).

The CDR3 is CATSEGGSDTQYF. The CDR3 nucleotides read TGTGCCACCAGTGAAGGAGGGTCAGATACGCAGTATTTT. The genes are TRBV24-1 and TRBJ2-3; D is perhaps TRBD2 (6 bases). The CDR3 contains 13 residues. Germline V gene sequence: CDR1 KGHDR, CDR2 SFDVKD. Trimming pared 4 bases from V and 4 bases from J, leaving 8 bases between.